This T cell receptor beta chain emerged from a study of cytomegalovirus exposure and HLA in healthy donors. Across the study: Across a few hundred genotyped donors, more than 75% landed in the Caucasian-associated ancestry cluster.

The study, taken as a whole, reports: At a 0.05 false discovery rate, a later analysis found around 15,000 TCR beta sequences to be associated with HLA alleles. Analysis was performed later, and it showed HLA-associated TCR beta chains to be more clonally expanded than equally common others.

This clone was observed a handful of times. Its cognate antigen is unknown. 13 Jbeta primers and 60 Vbeta primers were used for the PCR. Data came from immunoSEQ multiplex PCR; TCRdb stores just in-frame clones and leaves some out. This table holds about 88,000 clones, 70% to 85% found once. The TCR sequence derives from a man under 40 in good health and CMV-seronegative. Sequenced material: PBMCs.

The CDR3 sequence is CSVHLADVRTQYF. CDR3 coding DNA: TGCAGCGTACATCTAGCGGATGTCCGGACCCAGTACTTC. This chain uses TRBV29-1 with TRBJ2-5, with 7 bases that match TRBD2. The CDR3 runs 13 residues. CDR1 SQVTM and CDR2 ANQGSEA come from the germline V gene. V trimming: 6 bases; J trimming: 7 bases; junction bases outside the gene matches: 11.